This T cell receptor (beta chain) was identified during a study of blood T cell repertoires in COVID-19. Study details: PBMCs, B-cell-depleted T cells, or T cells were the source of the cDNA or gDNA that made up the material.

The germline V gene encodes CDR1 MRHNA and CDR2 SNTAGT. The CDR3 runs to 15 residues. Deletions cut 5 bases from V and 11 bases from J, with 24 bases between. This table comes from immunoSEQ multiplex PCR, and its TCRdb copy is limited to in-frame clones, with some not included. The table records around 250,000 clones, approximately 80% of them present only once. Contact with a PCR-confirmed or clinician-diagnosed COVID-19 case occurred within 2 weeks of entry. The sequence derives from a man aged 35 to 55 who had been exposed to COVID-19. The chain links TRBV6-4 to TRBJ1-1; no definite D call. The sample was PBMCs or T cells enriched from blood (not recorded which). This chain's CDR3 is CASSQEGSSPNGAFF. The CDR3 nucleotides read TGTGCCAGCAGTCAGGAGGGTAGTTCTCCGAATGGTGCTTTCTTT.